Presented here are 29 T cell receptor beta chains from one specimen sequenced in a study of tumor-infiltrating lymphocytes in localized non-small cell lung cancer. Produced via immunoSEQ multiplex PCR; TCRdb's table is partial and in-frame only. There are approximately 15,000 clones in the sample; more than 75% occur only once, and 10% lies in the top ten. Sequenced input: uninvolved lung tissue not adjacent to the tumor. These TCRs come from a human donor with non-small cell lung cancer.

The chain joins TRBV27 to TRBJ2-7, with a weak D call TRBD1 (5 bases). V lost 2 bases to trimming and J lost 3 bases, with 11 bases between them. Germline lookup yields CDR1 MNHEY and CDR2 SMNVEV (reference sequence). The CDR3 is made up of 14 amino acids. CDR3 loop: CASSLVPGNYEQYF. The CDR3 nucleotides are TGTGCCAGCAGTTTAGTTCCAGGGAACTACGAGCAGTACTTC.

This chain uses TRBV2 with TRBJ1-2, with a tentative D call TRBD1 (6 bases). V was trimmed by 7 bases and J by 5 bases, leaving 17 bases between them. Germline-derived CDR1 and CDR2 are SNHLY and FYNNEI. The CDR3 contains 14 residues. The CDR3 sequence: CASTADSLPYGYTF. The CDR3 nucleotides are TGTGCCAGCACCGCGGACAGCCTTCCTTATGGCTACACCTTC.

In regard to this clone: Other DNA sequences in the sample encode the same CDR3. The rearrangement joins TRBV25-1 to TRBJ1-1; D is unresolved. The length of the CDR3 is 13 residues. The germline gives CDR1 MGHDK, CDR2 SYGVNS. Trimming stripped 2 bases from V and 1 base from J, with 5 bases between. The CDR3 here is CASSETENTEAFF. CDR3 DNA sequence: TGTGCCAGCAGTGAAACGGAGAACACTGAAGCTTTCTTT.

This clone was detected only a few times. The V call is TRBV10-3, the J call TRBJ2-7; 9 bases fit TRBD1. V lost 5 bases and J lost 6; bases outside the gene matches: 8. The CDR3 contains 14 residues. The germline gives CDR1 ENHRY, CDR2 SYGVKD. The CDR3 spells CAISSGTGSREQYF. The DNA for the CDR3 is TGTGCCATCAGTTCCGGGACAGGGTCGCGCGAGCAGTACTTC.

The V gene is TRBV6-5, the J gene TRBJ1-2; a possible D gene is TRBD1 (5 bases). CDR3 size: 16 residues. Germline V gives CDR1 MNHEY, CDR2 SVGAGI. The ends were cut back, 4 bases at V and 2 bases at J, with 17 bases in the middle. The CDR3 nucleotides read TGTGCCAGCAGTTCCCAACGGGACTTCACCAACTATGGCTACACCTTC. Amino acids: CASSSQRDFTNYGYTF.

This clone was found once. The genes are TRBV7-2 and TRBJ1-2; D perhaps matches TRBD1 (5 bases). V was shortened by 5 bases and J by 0 bases, with 16 bases between the two germline ends. This CDR3 is built from 16 residues. Looked up from germline, CDR1 is SGHTA and CDR2 is FQGNSA. The CDR3, as DNA: TGTGCCAGCAGCCGCTTGGGGCCGCCAGCTAACTATGGCTACACCTTC. Protein product: CASSRLGPPANYGYTF.

A single count supports this clone. The chain combines TRBV2 with TRBJ1-1, with TRBD1 matching over 7 bases. There are 13 residues in the CDR3. The ends lost 6 bases at V and 5 bases at J; junction bases unmatched: 6. Germline V gene data show CDR1 as SNHLY and CDR2 as FYNNEI. This chain's CDR3 is CASRDRVGTEAFF. CDR3 nucleotide sequence: TGTGCCAGCAGAGACAGGGTTGGGACTGAAGCTTTCTTT.

The chain joins TRBV27 to TRBJ2-3; the match to TRBD2 covers 8 bases. Unmatched junction bases numbered 2, after V lost 3 bases and J lost 0 bases. The CDR3 runs to 15 residues. Per germline, CDR1 MNHEY and CDR2 SMNVEV (reference sequence). The CDR3 sequence is CASSFRGRSTDTQYF. CDR3 in DNA: TGTGCCAGCAGTTTCCGCGGGAGGAGCACAGATACGCAGTATTTT.

This clone is medium-sized (0.01 to 0.1%) by share. The chain uses TRBV5-4 and TRBJ2-6; 7 positions agree with TRBD1. V lost 4 bases and J lost 4; bases outside the gene matches: 8. CDR3 length: 16 amino acids. Germline assignment: CDR1 SGHNT and CDR2 YYREEE (reference sequence). CDR3 nucleotides: TGTGCCAGCAGCCGACGAGGGGGCGTCGGGGCCAACGTCCTGACTTTC. Translated, it gives CASSRRGGVGANVLTF. Full variable domain (remainder filled in from reference TRBV5-4 and TRBJ2-6): ETGVTQSPTHLIKTRGQQVTLRCSSQSGHNTVSWYQQALGQGPQFIFQYYREEENGRGNFPPRFSGLQFPNYSSELNVNALELDDSALYLCASSRRGGVGANVLTFGAGSRLTVL.

The V gene is TRBV4-1, the J gene TRBJ1-5; the D is unclear. The CDR3 spans 17 residues. Trimming cost V 0 bases and J 0 bases, with 12 bases left between them. Germline lookup yields CDR1 MGHRA and CDR2 YSYEKL. The DNA of the CDR3 is TGCGCCAGCAGCCAAGATCCCGCAGACTATAGCAATCAGCCCCAGCATTTT. It specifies CASSQDPADYSNQPQHF.

This chain connects TRBV19 to TRBJ2-3, with unresolved D. V lost 1 base and J 0 bases, leaving 8 bases between the germline ends. Germline loops: CDR1 LNHDA, CDR2 SQIVND (reference sequence). This CDR3 comprises 15 residues. CDR3 residues: CASSIAGSSTDTQYF. In DNA form, the CDR3 reads TGTGCCAGTAGTATAGCCGGTTCTAGCACAGATACGCAGTATTTT.

This clone occurred once. In nucleotides, the CDR3 is TGTGCCAGCAGCCAAGGGACATTACACTACGAGCAGTACTTC. Amino acids: CASSQGTLHYEQYF. The rearrangement joins TRBV5-6 to TRBJ2-7, with D perhaps matching TRBD1 (6 bases). Germline CDR1 reads SGHDT; CDR2 reads YYEEEE. Trimming removed 4 bases at V and 3 bases at J, with 14 bases between. The CDR3 is 14 residues long.

The chain has TRBV9 and TRBJ2-5; D gene unclear. CDR1 and CDR2 from the germline V gene are SGDLS and YYNGEE. V dropped 0 bases and J dropped 2 bases, with 5 bases sitting between them. The CDR3 is 13 residues long. The CDR3 spells CASSVVDQETQYF. For the CDR3, the DNA is TGTGCCAGCAGCGTAGTAGATCAAGAGACCCAGTACTTC.

The genes are TRBV28 and TRBJ2-7, with TRBD2 matching over 14 bases. The germline V gene encodes CDR1 MDHEN and CDR2 SYDVKM. Trimming at V came to 6 bases and at J to 2 bases, leaving 3 bases not matched to a gene. The CDR3 totals 15 residues. CDR3 DNA: TGTGCCAGCAGAACGACTAGCGGGAGGGCCTACGAGCAGTACTTC. Its protein is CASRTTSGRAYEQYF.

This sequence joins TRBV29-1 and TRBJ2-3, with 9 nucleotides matching TRBD1. Germline values: CDR1 SQVTM, CDR2 ANQGSEA. This CDR3 contains 13 residues. The ends lost 6 bases at V and 6 bases at J; junction bases unmatched: 7. The CDR3 reads CSVQRGQGDTQYF. In DNA, the CDR3 is TGCAGCGTCCAACGGGGACAGGGCGATACGCAGTATTTT.

The rearrangement uses TRBV5-6 and TRBJ2-7; the D is unclear. The length of the CDR3 is 13 residues. V dropped 1 base and J dropped 4 bases, with 9 bases sitting between them. Germline CDR1 is SGHDT and CDR2 is YYEEEE. CDR3 in DNA: TGTGCCAGCAGCTTGAAGGGCCCGTACGAGCAGTACTTC. Protein product: CASSLKGPYEQYF.

The sample holds one count of this clone. This chain connects TRBV29-1 to TRBJ2-2, with TRBD2 matching 8 bases. Germline CDR1 is SQVTM and CDR2 is ANQGSEA. Trimming took 5 bases from V and 4 from J; bases not matched to a gene: 6. CDR3 size: 14 residues. This chain's CDR3 is CSVRERESTGELFF. CDR3 DNA sequence: TGCAGCGTTCGGGAGCGGGAGTCCACCGGGGAGCTGTTTTTT.

The chain has TRBV5-1 and TRBJ2-1, with a tentative D call TRBD1 (5 bases). Trimming left V 2 bases short and J 6 bases short, with 9 bases between. Germline loops: CDR1 SGHRS, CDR2 YFSETQ. CDR3 length: 13 residues. CDR3 residues: CASSLDRSNEQFF. The CDR3 nucleotides read TGCGCCAGCAGCTTAGACAGATCCAATGAGCAGTTCTTC.

CDR3 DNA: TGTGCCAGCAGCCAAGTGGTAGCGGGAGGATTCTACGAGCAGTACTTC. Translating gives CASSQVVAGGFYEQYF. The V and J genes are TRBV4-2 and TRBJ2-7, with 10 bases fitting TRBD2. This CDR3 region has 16 residues. V trimming: 1 base; J trimming: 3 bases; junction bases outside the gene matches: 6. Germline CDR1 reads LGHNA; CDR2 reads YNFKEQ.

V gene TRBV7-9 combines with J gene TRBJ1-1, with 8 bases fitting TRBD1. Germline values: CDR1 SEHNR, CDR2 FQNEAQ (reference sequence). The J segment lost 11 bases and the V segment lost 4 bases, leaving 15 bases of the junction unmatched. This CDR3 contains 15 residues. CDR3 loop: CASSSRDRPGAGAFF. The CDR3 nucleotides read TGTGCCAGCAGCTCGCGGGACAGGCCTGGGGCGGGCGCTTTCTTT.

The genes are TRBV4-1 and TRBJ2-2; 13 positions agree with TRBD2. There are 17 residues in the CDR3. V gave up 3 bases and J gave up 7 bases; unmatched junction bases: 8. Germline V CDR1 and CDR2: MGHRA, YSYEKL. CDR3 region: CASSHPGLAGDHGELFF. Here the CDR3 DNA reads TGCGCCAGCAGCCATCCAGGACTAGCGGGAGATCACGGGGAGCTGTTTTTT.

The chain has TRBV2 and TRBJ1-3; D remains unclear. Trimming took 6 bases from V and 0 from J, leaving 18 bases between them. The germline V gene encodes CDR1 SNHLY and CDR2 FYNNEI. The CDR3 extends over 17 amino acids. The CDR3 region is CASSSFPVMSSGNTIYF. The CDR3 coding sequence is TGTGCCAGCAGCTCATTCCCGGTGATGAGCTCTGGAAACACCATATATTTT.

This clone is a singleton in its sample. The chain carries TRBV28 and TRBJ1-5; no definite D call. The CDR3 covers 11 residues. V lost 6 bases and J lost 4, with 4 bases in between. CDR1 is MDHEN and CDR2 is SYDVKM in the germline V gene. CDR3 protein: CASRKNQPQHF. The CDR3, as DNA: TGTGCCAGCAGGAAAAATCAGCCCCAGCATTTT.

This sequence joins TRBV7-2 and TRBJ1-3, with no clear D. V lost 3 bases, J lost 2 bases, and 8 bases lay in between. This CDR3 spans 14 amino acids. Germline CDR1 is SGHTA and CDR2 is FQGNSA. The CDR3 is CASSFWQAGNTIYF. CDR3 sequence (DNA): TGTGCCAGCAGCTTCTGGCAGGCTGGAAACACCATATATTTT.

The V and J genes are TRBV5-1 and TRBJ2-5; 7 nucleotides agree with TRBD2. Losses at the gene ends were 0 bases for V and 4 bases for J; bases not matched to a gene: 6. There are 15 residues in the CDR3. Per germline, CDR1 SGHRS and CDR2 YFSETQ. The CDR3 bases are TGCGCCAGCAGCTTGGGAGGGACTAACCGAGAGACCCAGTACTTC. Its protein product is CASSLGGTNRETQYF.

The chain couples TRBV2 to TRBJ2-7, with D perhaps assigned TRBD1 or TRBD2 (5 bases each). Trimming stripped 8 bases from V and 1 base from J, with 12 bases between. This CDR3 is 13 amino acids long. Germline CDR1 is SNHLY and CDR2 is FYNNEI. The CDR3 region is CASGRDGSYEQYF. The CDR3 bases are TGTGCCAGCGGACGGGACGGATCCTACGAGCAGTACTTC.

The chain joins TRBV5-1 to TRBJ2-7; TRBD1 agrees at 10 bases. Germline values: CDR1 SGHRS, CDR2 YFSETQ. J lost 6 bases, V lost 4 bases, and 16 bases had no gene match. This CDR3 spans 17 amino acids. The CDR3 sequence: CASSRATIRDRGREQYF. CDR3 nucleotide sequence: TGCGCCAGCAGCAGGGCCACCATTCGGGACAGGGGACGCGAGCAGTACTTC. The variable domain in full, with the rest retrieved from reference TRBV5-1 and TRBJ2-7, is KAGVTQTPRYLIKTRGQQVTLSCSPISGHRSVSWYQQTPGQGLQFLFEYFSETQRNKGNFPGRFSGRQFSNSRSEMNVSTLELGDSALYLCASSRATIRDRGREQYFGPGTRLTVT.

This sequence joins TRBV9 and TRBJ2-7; D is uncertain. V lost 7 bases, J lost 1 base, and 9 bases lay in between. The CDR3 contains 12 residues. Germline assignment: CDR1 SGDLS and CDR2 YYNGEE. CDR3 in DNA: TGTGCCAGCGGGCCAGAATCCTACGAGCAGTACTTC. As protein: CASGPESYEQYF.

The chain couples TRBV2 to TRBJ1-2; 7 nucleotides line up with TRBD1. The CDR3 has 17 amino acids. Losses at the gene ends were 6 bases for V and 7 bases for J; bases not matched to a gene: 20. Germline values: CDR1 SNHLY, CDR2 FYNNEI. The CDR3 reads CASRHVITGTAMGGYTF. DNA for the CDR3: TGTGCCAGCAGACACGTAATAACAGGGACAGCGATGGGTGGCTACACCTTC.